The TCR beta chain described here comes from a study of control samples from healthy donors and cancer patients (dated by TCRdb to about 2020). The CDR3 starts with the cysteine, ends with the phenylalanine, and has 15 residues. CDR3 DNA is the only sequence kept; it has 45 bases, read in frame from the first base. CDR1 MNHEY and CDR2 SVGAGI were looked up in the germline V gene. From V the trimming removes 6 bases and from J it removes 2 bases, while the gene matches leave 9 bases of the junction unaccounted for. The library was built by means of the immunoSEQ multiplex PCR assay. TCRdb re-hosts the immuneACCESS table, in-frame sequences only. Its copies lack some clones; in the studies checked, an unresolved V gene accounts for under half of them, and the cause for the rest is not known. Counted in this sample were about 130,000 clones; around nine tenths of them appeared once. Of the sample, 3% to 3.5% is held by the ten largest clones.

A remark on this clone: The antigen it binds to is not known. No base quality information exists; no much larger clone differs at one position.

The specimen was blood. The chain employs TRBV6-5 and TRBJ2-7, with TRBD1 matching 8 junction bases. The receptor was isolated from a man in his forties or fifties in good health. The CDR3 reads as follows: CASSSGQGGPYEQYF. The nucleotide sequence is TGTGCCAGCAGCTCCGGACAGGGAGGCCCCTACGAGCAGTACTTC.